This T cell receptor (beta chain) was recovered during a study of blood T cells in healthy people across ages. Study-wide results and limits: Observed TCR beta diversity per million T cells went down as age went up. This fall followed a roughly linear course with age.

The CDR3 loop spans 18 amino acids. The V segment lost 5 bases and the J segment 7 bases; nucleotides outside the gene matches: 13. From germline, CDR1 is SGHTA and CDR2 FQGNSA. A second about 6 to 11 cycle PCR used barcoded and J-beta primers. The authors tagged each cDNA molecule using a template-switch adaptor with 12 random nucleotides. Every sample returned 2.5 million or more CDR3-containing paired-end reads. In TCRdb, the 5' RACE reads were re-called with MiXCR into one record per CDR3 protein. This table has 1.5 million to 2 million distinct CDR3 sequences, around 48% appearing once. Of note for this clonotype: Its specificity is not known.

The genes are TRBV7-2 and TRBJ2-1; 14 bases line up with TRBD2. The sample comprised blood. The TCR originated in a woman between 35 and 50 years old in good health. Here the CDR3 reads CASSPTPTSGGAKNEQFF. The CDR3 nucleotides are TGTGCCAGCAGCCCAACCCCGACTAGCGGGGGGGCGAAGAATGAGCAGTTCTTC.